This TCR beta chain came from a study of blood T cell repertoires in COVID-19. On the study more broadly: Samples of COVID-19 (acute and convalescent) were obtained from the United States, Italy and Spain. From T cells, B-cell-depleted T cells, or PBMCs came the material, which was cDNA or gDNA.

Germline V CDR1 and CDR2: SGHRS, YFSETQ. The V end lost 4 bases, the J end lost 4 bases, and 23 bases lay between the germline ends. CDR3 length equals 17 residues. In the study's own analysis: Cell counts per sample came from amplifying reference gene primers. Assay used: immunoSEQ multiplex PCR; TCRdb lists only in-frame clones, some missing. That table supplies the V and J calls and clone size; D and trimming were determined from the DNA. Of about 38,000 clones in the sample, roughly 80% were seen once. The sample taken for sequencing was peripheral blood. This TCR derives from a man aged 45-65 years with active COVID-19. This sequence joins TRBV5-1 and TRBJ1-2; D possibly corresponds to TRBD1 (5 bases). This CDR3 is CASSDQTGGDPSYGYTF. As DNA, the CDR3 is TGCGCCAGCAGCGACCAAACCGGGGGGGACCCCTCCTATGGCTACACCTTC.